The 26 T cell receptor beta chains below were found in one sample sequenced in a study of cytomegalovirus exposure and HLA in healthy donors. The PCR made use of 60 Vbeta and 13 Jbeta primers. The assay was immunoSEQ multiplex PCR, and TCRdb's table has in-frame clones only and misses some. The table records approximately 210,000 clones, around 81% of them present only once. Sample: PBMCs. All receptors derive from a man in his late teens or twenties in good health and CMV-seronegative.

Here the CDR3 DNA reads TGTGCCAGCAGAAGGGTTATAGCGGGACAATACGAGCAGTACTTC. This sequence encodes CASRRVIAGQYEQYF. The chain couples TRBV28 to TRBJ2-7; 8 bases agree with TRBD2. Germline V gene sequence: CDR1 MDHEN, CDR2 SYDVKM. The CDR3 is 15 residues long. V lost 6 bases to trimming and J lost 4 bases; unmatched junction nucleotides: 11.

This clone was detected only once. This chain joins TRBV7-9 and TRBJ1-2, with TRBD1 identical over 11 bases. The CDR3 runs to 16 residues. CDR1 is SEHNR and CDR2 is FQNEAQ in the germline V gene (reference sequence). V was clipped by 2 bases and J by 6 bases; unmatched bases: 8. The CDR3 here is CASSLRGTGGGDGYTF. CDR3 DNA: TGTGCCAGCAGCTTAAGGGGGACAGGGGGAGGAGATGGCTACACCTTC.

The rearrangement joins TRBV11-2 to TRBJ2-3; 7 nucleotides line up with TRBD2. The ends lost 5 bases at V and 6 bases at J; junction bases unmatched: 11. The CDR3 is 15 amino acids. The V gene's germline CDR1 is SGHAT and CDR2 FQNNGV. CDR3 nucleotides: TGTGCCAGCAGCCAAGGATGGATGGGGGGGGATACGCAGTATTTT. Translation: CASSQGWMGGDTQYF.

This clone was observed a handful of times. The rearrangement uses TRBV9 and TRBJ1-1; D not resolved. Deletions cut 0 bases from V and 0 bases from J, with 6 bases between. This CDR3 spans 14 amino acids. Germline CDR1 and CDR2: SGDLS and YYNGEE. The chain's CDR3 is CASSVANMNTEAFF. In nucleotides, the CDR3 is TGTGCCAGCAGCGTAGCGAACATGAACACTGAAGCTTTCTTT.

In this sample, this clone turned up once. Sequence at one end of the junction differs from germline and may be a read error. The chain couples TRBV7-9 to TRBJ1-1, with D perhaps TRBD1 (5 bases). Germline lookup yields CDR1 SEHNR and CDR2 FQNEAQ (reference sequence). The CDR3 runs to 15 residues. The CDR3 DNA is TGTTCCAGCAGCCCCCTCGGACACCGCCACACTGAAGCTTTCTTT. Encoded protein: CSSSPLGHRHTEAFF.

V and J are TRBV5-6 and TRBJ1-1; no clear D gene. Trimming left V 2 bases short and J 0 bases short, with 11 bases between. The CDR3 spans 15 residues. The germline gives CDR1 SGHDT, CDR2 YYEEEE. CDR3 in DNA: TGTGCCAGCAGCTTTTTCCCGACTGTGAACACTGAAGCTTTCTTT. Translation gives CASSFFPTVNTEAFF.

The chain links TRBV4-1 to TRBJ2-7, with a tentative D call TRBD2 (6 bases). The V and J ends lost 2 bases and 2 bases respectively, with 19 bases between them. The V gene's germline CDR1 is MGHRA and CDR2 YSYEKL. The CDR3 consists of 17 residues. CDR3 sequence reads: CASSQRALTGEAYEQYF. The CDR3 DNA reads TGCGCCAGCAGCCAAAGGGCCCTAACGGGGGAGGCCTACGAGCAGTACTTC.

This chain links TRBV11-2 with TRBJ2-7; D call uncertain. Germline CDR1 is SGHAT and CDR2 is FQNNGV. Trimming took 2 bases from V and 5 from J, leaving 10 bases between them. The CDR3 has 13 amino acids. The CDR3 loop reads CASSLFASNEQYF. The CDR3, as DNA: TGTGCCAGCAGCTTATTTGCGTCTAACGAGCAGTACTTC. Drawing the rest from reference TRBV11-2 and TRBJ2-7, the complete variable domain is EAGVAQSPRYKIIEKRQSVAFWCNPISGHATLYWYQQILGQGPKLLIQFQNNGVVDDSQLPKDRFSAERLKGVDSTLKIQPAKLEDSAVYLCASSLFASNEQYFGPGTRLTVT.

A single count supports this clone. The V call is TRBV7-2, the J call TRBJ1-1, with a tentative D call TRBD1 (6 bases). The CDR3 is 13 amino acids. The V end was cut by 4 bases, the J end by 4 bases, with 10 bases between. Germline-derived CDR1 and CDR2 are SGHTA and FQGNSA. Written as DNA, the CDR3 is TGTGCCAGCAGCTCCCGACAGGCCACTGAAGCTTTCTTT. Protein: CASSSRQATEAFF.

In DNA, the CDR3 is TGCGCCAGCAGCTTAACGAGAGAGACCCAGTACTTC. It yields the protein CASSLTRETQYF. The chain carries TRBV5-1 and TRBJ2-5; D unresolved. Trimming took 2 bases from V and 4 from J, leaving 6 bases between them. Per germline, CDR1 SGHRS and CDR2 YFSETQ. The CDR3 spans 12 residues.

V is TRBV30 and J is TRBJ2-5; no firm D call. Trimming shortened V by 2 bases and J by 7 bases, and 14 bases separated the two germline ends. This CDR3 contains 13 residues. Germline V gene data show CDR1 as GTSNPN and CDR2 as SVGIG (reference sequence). CDR3 in amino acids: CAWSPNGGGTQYF. CDR3 nucleotide sequence: TGTGCCTGGAGTCCAAACGGTGGTGGGACCCAGTACTTC. Using reference TRBV30 and TRBJ2-5 for the parts outside the CDR3, the full variable domain is SQTIHQWPATLVQPVGSPLSLECTVEGTSNPNLYWYRQAAGRGLQLLFYSVGIGQISSEVPQNLSASRPQDRQFILSSKKLLLSDSGFYLCAWSPNGGGTQYFGPGTRLLVL.

This clone was seen once. V gene TRBV5-1 combines with J gene TRBJ1-2; possible D gene TRBD1, 5 bases. The CDR3 extends over 13 amino acids. Germline V gene sequence: CDR1 SGHRS, CDR2 YFSETQ. V shed 0 bases and J shed 10 bases, with 13 bases lying between them. In DNA, the CDR3 is TGCGCCAGCAGCTTGGGTCTAGACAGACTCTACACCTTC. It is translated as CASSLGLDRLYTF. Full variable domain (rest looked up from reference TRBV5-1 and TRBJ1-2): KAGVTQTPRYLIKTRGQQVTLSCSPISGHRSVSWYQQTPGQGLQFLFEYFSETQRNKGNFPGRFSGRQFSNSRSEMNVSTLELGDSALYLCASSLGLDRLYTFGSGTRLTVV.

The table lists this clone with a count of one. This sequence joins TRBV29-1 and TRBJ2-2, with D tentatively TRBD1 (6 bases). Germline V lookup: CDR1 SQVTM, CDR2 ANQGSEA. There are 16 residues in the CDR3. The V gene lost 6 bases and the J gene lost 1 base, with 18 bases spanning the gap. The CDR3, as DNA: TGCAGCGTCGCGGATTTTACAGGGCAGAACACCGGGGAGCTGTTTTTT. The encoded protein is CSVADFTGQNTGELFF.

The chain links TRBV7-3 to TRBJ2-2; 7 bases line up with TRBD2. The CDR3 contains 16 residues. J lost 3 bases, V lost 0 bases, and 4 bases had no gene match. CDR1 and CDR2 from the germline V gene are SGHTA and FQGTGA. CDR3 sequence: CASSLTGTTYTGELFF. The DNA for the CDR3 is TGTGCCAGCAGCTTAACGGGGACTACCTACACCGGGGAGCTGTTTTTT.

This sequence joins TRBV5-4 and TRBJ2-3; 12 bases are shared with TRBD2. Germline V CDR1 and CDR2: SGHNT, YYREEE (reference sequence). The V segment lost 4 bases and the J segment 3 bases; nucleotides outside the gene matches: 6. This CDR3 comprises 16 residues. The chain's CDR3 is CASSPSSGRETDTQYF. The CDR3 bases are TGTGCCAGCAGCCCCTCTAGCGGGAGGGAGACAGATACGCAGTATTTT.

This sequence joins TRBV5-8 and TRBJ2-7, with D perhaps TRBD1 (5 bases). This CDR3 is built from 13 residues. Germline V gene lookup returns CDR1 SGHTS and CDR2 YDEGEE. The V end was cut by 1 base, the J end by 3 bases, with 8 bases between. The CDR3 DNA reads TGTGCCAGCAGCTTGTCCAGGGACTACGAGCAGTACTTC. It codes for CASSLSRDYEQYF.

V is TRBV28 and J is TRBJ1-3; D remains unclear. Germline V CDR1 and CDR2: MDHEN, SYDVKM. This CDR3 spans 14 amino acids. Trimming shortened V by 7 bases and J by 9 bases, and 19 bases separated the two germline ends. CDR3 DNA: TGTGCCAGCATCGAGACCGGGATTTCTGGCACCATATATTTT. Translation: CASIETGISGTIYF.

This clone was observed a handful of times. The rearrangement joins TRBV4-3 to TRBJ1-2, with 11 nucleotides matching TRBD1. The CDR3 loop spans 14 amino acids. V lost 4 bases to trimming and J lost 3 bases; unmatched junction nucleotides: 1. The germline V gene has CDR1 LGHNA and CDR2 YSLEER. The chain's CDR3 is CASSPGQGDYGYTF. The CDR3 bases are TGCGCCAGCAGCCCGGGACAGGGGGACTATGGCTACACCTTC.

The chain recombines TRBV7-9 with TRBJ1-2; maybe TRBD1 (6 bases). Germline CDR1 SEHNR, CDR2 FQNEAQ (reference sequence). The CDR3 spans 13 residues. Trimming took off 4 bases at V and 5 bases at J, with 11 bases between the two ends. The CDR3 here is CASSSGRGYGYTF. CDR3 bases: TGTGCCAGCAGCTCGGGGAGGGGGTATGGCTACACCTTC. The complete variable domain, with remaining parts taken from reference TRBV7-9 and TRBJ1-2, reads DTGVSQNPRHKITKRGQNVTFRCDPISEHNRLYWYRQTLGQGPEFLTYFQNEAQLEKSRLLSDRFSAERPKGSFSTLEIQRTEQGDSAMYLCASSSGRGYGYTFGSGTRLTVV.

Here the CDR3 reads CASSPLQGRSGGVEKLFF. The DNA of the CDR3 is TGTGCCAGCAGCCCGCTACAGGGTCGATCAGGTGGTGTTGAAAAACTGTTTTTT. V and J are TRBV4-2 and TRBJ1-4; tentatively, D is TRBD1 (6 bases). V was cut by 4 bases and J by 7 bases, with 25 bases left in between. CDR1 is LGHNA and CDR2 is YNFKEQ in the germline V gene. The CDR3 covers 18 residues.

The chain has TRBV9 and TRBJ2-5; 11 bases agree with TRBD1. Germline CDR1 and CDR2: SGDLS and YYNGEE. The V gene end was trimmed by 0 bases and the J gene end by 4 bases; junction bases not matched to a gene: 5. This CDR3 is built from 16 residues. The CDR3 is CASSVEDRGQGETQYF. CDR3 DNA sequence: TGTGCCAGCAGCGTAGAGGACAGGGGGCAGGGAGAGACCCAGTACTTC.

J is TRBJ2-5 and V is TRBV12-5; 9 nucleotides line up with TRBD2. Per germline, CDR1 LGHNT and CDR2 FRNRAP. Trimming cost V 2 bases and J 5 bases; bases outside gene matches: 9. This CDR3 contains 16 residues. CDR3 in DNA: TGTGCTAGTGGTTTGTCGCGCGGGAGGGCCCTGGAGACCCAGTACTTC. Translating gives CASGLSRGRALETQYF.

This chain joins TRBV19 and TRBJ1-1, with D possibly matching TRBD1 (5 bases). The CDR3 is 15 amino acids. The ends were cut back, 4 bases at V and 5 bases at J, with 17 bases in the middle. The V gene's germline CDR1 is LNHDA and CDR2 SQIVND (reference sequence). CDR3 sequence: CASSNVAGINTEAFF. In DNA form, the CDR3 reads TGTGCCAGTAGTAACGTCGCAGGGATCAATACTGAAGCTTTCTTT.

Notes on this clone: An end of the junction differs from the germline gene, which may be a read error. The chain carries TRBV6-1 and TRBJ1-2; 7 nucleotides align to TRBD1. CDR1 and CDR2 from the germline V gene are MNHNS and SASEGT. The CDR3 is 13 residues long. Written as DNA, the CDR3 is TGTGCCAGCGGTGATACAGGGGTCGGCGGCTACACCTTC. Its protein product is CASGDTGVGGYTF.

CDR3 in DNA: TGTGCCAGCAGCATGACAAATCAGCCCCAGCATTTT. It yields the protein CASSMTNQPQHF. The chain couples TRBV7-2 to TRBJ1-5; D gene ambiguous. Per germline, CDR1 SGHTA and CDR2 FQGNSA. V lost 5 bases and J 4 bases, leaving 6 bases between the germline ends. CDR3 length: 12 amino acids.

The CDR3 spells CASSMRTEGRRYGYTF. CDR3 coding DNA: TGTGCCAGTAGTATGAGGACAGAAGGTCGGCGCTATGGCTACACCTTC. The V and J genes are TRBV19 and TRBJ1-2, with D possibly being TRBD1 (6 bases). CDR3 size: 16 residues. V was pared by 3 bases and J by 4 bases, with 18 bases between. Germline assignment: CDR1 LNHDA and CDR2 SQIVND (reference sequence).